These 10 T cell receptor beta chains share one sample of origin, sequenced in a study of CD4 T cells in relation to SARS-CoV-2 and coronaviruses. The unexposed donors gave CD4+ T cells in about 2010-2019, prior to COVID-19. Isolation of CD4+ T cells took place after less than twelve days in culture. These receptors lack a known antigen. Assay used: immunoSEQ multiplex PCR; TCRdb lists only in-frame clones, some missing. The sample records 15,000 to 17,000 clones, about four fifths being singletons. The specimen was CD4+ T cells from PBMCs, cultured in vitro. These receptors all stem from a human donor in good health.

The V gene is TRBV11-2, the J gene TRBJ2-2, with 8 nucleotides matching TRBD1. CDR3 length: 16 residues. Germline V gene data show CDR1 as SGHAT and CDR2 as FQNNGV. Trimming cost V 6 bases and J 5 bases; bases outside gene matches: 11. The CDR3 spells CASRQPGTGSTGELFF. CDR3 sequence (DNA): TGTGCCAGCAGACAACCCGGGACAGGTTCAACCGGGGAGCTGTTTTTT.

A few counts support this clone. This sequence joins TRBV5-1 and TRBJ2-5, with 10 bases fitting TRBD2. This CDR3 spans 17 amino acids. Per the germline V gene, CDR1 is SGHRS and CDR2 is YFSETQ. J was trimmed by 2 bases and V by 0 bases; bases with no gene match: 7. CDR3 nucleotide sequence: TGCGCCAGCAGCTTGGGCGCCAGCGGGAGGGGACAAGAGACCCAGTACTTC. Protein sequence: CASSLGASGRGQETQYF.

The chain links TRBV29-1 to TRBJ1-1; unclear D gene. CDR1 is SQVTM and CDR2 is ANQGSEA in the germline V gene. The CDR3 consists of 13 residues. V gave up 7 bases and J gave up 1 base, with 13 bases separating them. The CDR3 DNA is TGCAGCGCGGAGGCCGGGTCGAACACTGAAGCTTTCTTT. Protein sequence: CSAEAGSNTEAFF. Filled out from reference TRBV29-1 and TRBJ1-1, the complete variable domain reads SAVISQKPSRDICQRGTSLTIQCQVDSQVTMMFWYRQQPGQSLTLIATANQGSEATYESGFVIDKFPISRPNLTFSTLTVSNMSPEDSSIYLCSAEAGSNTEAFFGQGTRLTVV.

The chain couples TRBV27 to TRBJ2-1; 9 bases are a match to TRBD1. V lost 6 bases and J lost 4; bases outside the gene matches: 7. The CDR3 sequence is 15 residues long. CDR1 is MNHEY and CDR2 is SMNVEV in the germline V gene (reference sequence). The CDR3 loop is CASRITGGGYNEQFF. CDR3 coding DNA: TGTGCCAGCAGGATTACAGGGGGCGGGTACAATGAGCAGTTCTTC.

This chain uses TRBV6-5 with TRBJ2-7; 8 bases line up with TRBD1. The V gene end was trimmed by 7 bases and the J gene end by 0 bases; junction bases not matched to a gene: 8. CDR1 and CDR2 from the germline V gene are MNHEY and SVGAGI. The CDR3 spans 15 residues. The CDR3 spells CASIPQGGSSYEQYF. The CDR3 nucleotides read TGTGCCAGCATTCCACAGGGGGGAAGCTCCTACGAGCAGTACTTC.

This chain uses TRBV18 with TRBJ1-5; D is unresolved. The germline gives CDR1 KGHSH, CDR2 LQKENI. V lost 2 bases to trimming and J lost 1 base, with 9 bases between them. There are 15 residues in the CDR3. CDR3: CASSPGFTSNQPQHF. In DNA form, the CDR3 reads TGTGCCAGCTCACCAGGTTTTACGAGCAATCAGCCCCAGCATTTT.

This clone was observed a few times. The gene calls are TRBV25-1 and TRBJ2-1; 11 nucleotides align to TRBD1. The ends lost 7 bases at V and 9 bases at J; junction bases unmatched: 8. CDR1 MGHDK and CDR2 SYGVNS come from the germline V gene. CDR3 size: 14 residues. CDR3 sequence: CASKDRGRLSEQFF. The CDR3 DNA follows: TGTGCCAGCAAGGACAGGGGGCGCCTCAGTGAGCAGTTCTTC. Full variable domain (missing parts from reference TRBV25-1 and TRBJ2-1): EADIYQTPRYLVIGTGKKITLECSQTMGHDKMYWYQQDPGMELHLIHYSYGVNSTEKGDLSSESTVSRIRTEHFPLTLESARPSHTSQYLCASKDRGRLSEQFFGPGTRLTVL.

J is TRBJ2-3 and V is TRBV27; 7 bases are a match to TRBD1. V lost 8 bases, J lost 1 base, and 12 bases stayed unmatched. This CDR3 region has 16 residues. The germline gives CDR1 MNHEY, CDR2 SMNVEV (reference sequence). The CDR3 DNA sequence: TGTGCCAGCCCTGGACAAGGGGGCCGATGCACAGATACGCAGTATTTT. Translation: CASPGQGGRCTDTQYF.

The chain links TRBV5-1 to TRBJ2-1; D may match TRBD1 or TRBD2 (7 bases each). The V gene's germline CDR1 is SGHRS and CDR2 YFSETQ. Trimming removed 4 bases from V and 7 bases from J, with 15 bases in between. CDR3 size: 14 residues. This CDR3 reads CASSPGGGSNEQFF. The DNA for the CDR3 is TGCGCCAGCAGCCCAGGGGGGGGGTCGAATGAGCAGTTCTTC.

The CDR3 coding sequence is TGTGCCAGCCGGGAGTCAACTAATGAAAAACTGTTTTTT. It translates to CASRESTNEKLFF. The gene calls are TRBV28 and TRBJ1-4; D uncertain. The CDR3 has 13 amino acids. Trimming removed 8 bases at V and 0 bases at J, with 7 bases between. Germline V gene data show CDR1 as MDHEN and CDR2 as SYDVKM.